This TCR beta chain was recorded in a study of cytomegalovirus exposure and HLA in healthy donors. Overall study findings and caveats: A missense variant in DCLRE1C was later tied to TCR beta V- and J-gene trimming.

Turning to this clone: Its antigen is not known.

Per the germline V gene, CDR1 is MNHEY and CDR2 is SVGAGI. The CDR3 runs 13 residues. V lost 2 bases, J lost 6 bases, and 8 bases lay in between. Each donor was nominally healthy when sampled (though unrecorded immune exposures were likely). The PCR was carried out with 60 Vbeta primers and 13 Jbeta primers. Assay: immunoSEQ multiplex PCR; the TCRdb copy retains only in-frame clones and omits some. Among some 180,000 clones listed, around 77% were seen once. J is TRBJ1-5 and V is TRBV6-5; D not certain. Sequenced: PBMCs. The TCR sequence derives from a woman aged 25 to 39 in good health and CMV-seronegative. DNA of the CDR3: TGTGCCAGCAGTTACGTAGTCGGTCAGCCCCAGCATTTT. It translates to CASSYVVGQPQHF.